The 12 T cell receptor beta chains listed next were all sequenced from one sample in a study of blood T cell repertoires in COVID-19. Profiling relied on immunoSEQ multiplex PCR, and the TCRdb table lists in-frame clones only, not all of them. The data show approximately 11,000 clones, with 65% to 90% seen just once and approximately 3.8% held by the top ten. Sequencing used peripheral blood. Every receptor here comes from a woman aged 55-70 years with acute or convalescent COVID-19.

The chain has TRBV30 and TRBJ1-4; 10 bases match TRBD1. CDR3 size: 13 residues. V lost 3 bases, J lost 5 bases, and 0 bases stayed unmatched. The germline gives CDR1 GTSNPN, CDR2 SVGIG (reference sequence). The CDR3 region has the DNA TGTGCCTGGAGGGACAGGGGGAATGAAAAACTGTTTTTT. Amino acids: CAWRDRGNEKLFF.

This sequence joins TRBV6-5 and TRBJ1-4, with 7 bases lining up with TRBD1. The CDR3 is 14 residues long. The J segment lost 7 bases and the V segment lost 6 bases, leaving 8 bases of the junction unmatched. Per germline, CDR1 MNHEY and CDR2 SVGAGI. CDR3 DNA sequence: TGTGCCAGCAGGCAGGGGGGAGGTAGTGAAAAACTGTTTTTT. Protein: CASRQGGGSEKLFF.

The chain joins TRBV4-2 to TRBJ1-2, with 10 bases fitting TRBD1. The V and J ends lost 4 bases and 4 bases, in that order; junction bases with no gene match: 3. The CDR3 runs to 14 residues. Germline loops: CDR1 LGHNA, CDR2 YNFKEQ. The CDR3 DNA reads TGTGCCAGCAGCCTAGGACAGGGGGTCTATGGCTACACCTTC. This gives the protein CASSLGQGVYGYTF.

The chain carries TRBV16 and TRBJ1-2; the D is unclear. Germline loops: CDR1 KGHSY, CDR2 FQNENV. This CDR3 has 12 amino acids. V lost 4 bases and J 5 bases, leaving 8 bases between the germline ends. The CDR3 here is CASSLGRYGYTF. In nucleotides, the CDR3 is TGTGCCAGCAGCCTGGGGAGATATGGCTACACCTTC.

This clone was counted only a few times. The CDR3 sequence is CASSEAPATGLYGYTF. The CDR3 nucleotides are TGTGCCAGCAGTGAAGCGCCGGCGACAGGGCTCTATGGCTACACCTTC. The chain links TRBV6-1 to TRBJ1-2, with TRBD1 matching over 7 bases. V gave up 0 bases and J gave up 4 bases; unmatched junction bases: 8. In germline, CDR1 is MNHNS, CDR2 SASEGT. The CDR3 totals 16 residues.

The chain links TRBV5-1 to TRBJ1-1; 8 bases line up with TRBD1. The junction had 4 bases not matched to a gene; V was cut back by 8 bases and J by 1 base. CDR3 length: 13 amino acids. The germline V gene has CDR1 SGHRS and CDR2 YFSETQ. CDR3 region: CASRTGSNTEAFF. The CDR3 coding sequence is TGCGCCAGTAGGACAGGGTCGAACACTGAAGCTTTCTTT.

The rearrangement uses TRBV19 and TRBJ1-1; D remains ambiguous. Germline CDR1 LNHDA, CDR2 SQIVND (reference sequence). The CDR3 loop spans 12 amino acids. The germline V and J ends were trimmed by 5 bases and 3 bases, with 7 bases remaining between them. CDR3 loop: CASSGGYTEAFF. The DNA of the CDR3 is TGTGCCAGTAGTGGCGGGTACACTGAAGCTTTCTTT.

This chain joins TRBV7-2 and TRBJ1-2; no clear D gene. V was pared by 3 bases and J by 7 bases, with 6 bases between. Germline V gene lookup returns CDR1 SGHTA and CDR2 FQGNSA. The CDR3 is made up of 11 amino acids. CDR3 residues: CASSFVSGYTF. CDR3 coding DNA: TGTGCCAGCAGCTTCGTTAGTGGCTACACCTTC.

This clone was observed a single time. This chain uses TRBV5-3 with TRBJ2-5, with D perhaps matching TRBD1 (5 bases). TRBV5-3 is known as an ORF, though its function is uncertain. The CDR3 has 16 amino acids. V was pared by 2 bases and J by 3 bases, with 17 bases between. The CDR3 nucleotides are TGTGCCAGAAGCTTCCTGGGGCGGCCCCTGAAAGAGACCCAGTACTTC. Translating it yields CARSFLGRPLKETQYF.

The chain carries TRBV7-9 and TRBJ1-2, with 9 bases that match TRBD1. The junction had 5 bases not matched to a gene; V was cut back by 6 bases and J by 0 bases. CDR3 length equals 15 residues. Germline V gives CDR1 SEHNR, CDR2 FQNEAQ (reference sequence). The CDR3 protein is CASSSTGGSNYGYTF. CDR3 bases: TGTGCCAGCAGTTCCACAGGGGGCTCTAACTATGGCTACACCTTC. Complete variable domain (other parts from reference TRBV7-9 and TRBJ1-2): DTGVSQNPRHKITKRGQNVTFRCDPISEHNRLYWYRQTLGQGPEFLTYFQNEAQLEKSRLLSDRFSAERPKGSFSTLEIQRTEQGDSAMYLCASSSTGGSNYGYTFGSGTRLTVV.

This clone was observed a handful of times. The chain employs TRBV19 and TRBJ1-1; 11 bases align to TRBD1. The CDR3 has 13 residues. J was trimmed by 5 bases and V by 6 bases; bases with no gene match: 2. The germline V gene encodes CDR1 LNHDA and CDR2 SQIVND (reference sequence). CDR3 sequence (DNA): TGTGCCAGTAGGGGACAGGGGGGGACTGAAGCTTTCTTT. Its translation is CASRGQGGTEAFF.

V is TRBV4-1 and J is TRBJ2-1; 11 bases are shared with TRBD2. Germline values: CDR1 MGHRA, CDR2 YSYEKL. The CDR3 is made up of 15 amino acids. The ends lost 2 bases at V and 8 bases at J; junction bases unmatched: 5. This CDR3 is CASSQRLAGGHEQFF. In DNA form, the CDR3 reads TGCGCCAGCAGCCAACGGCTAGCGGGGGGACATGAGCAGTTCTTC.